Shown below are 18 T cell receptor beta chains from a single sample sequenced in a study of cytotoxic CD8 clonotypes in ibrutinib-treated CLL. Clones were sequenced by immunoSEQ multiplex PCR, and TCRdb holds only the in-frame ones, with some missing. The table has about 140,000 clones, less than 95% seen once. Sequencing used PBMCs, obtained after 12 months of ibrutinib treatment. Receptors originate from a human donor with chronic lymphocytic leukemia.

The sample holds a few counts of this clone. The CDR3: CASRYPGQGATEAFF. CDR3 nucleotide sequence: TGTGCCAGCAGGTATCCGGGACAGGGGGCCACTGAAGCTTTCTTT. The chain combines TRBV6-6 with TRBJ1-1; TRBD1 matches 12 bases. The V gene's germline CDR1 is MNHNY and CDR2 SVGAGI (reference sequence). The CDR3 contains 15 residues. V gave up 6 bases and J gave up 4 bases; unmatched junction bases: 6.

The chain uses TRBV6-4 and TRBJ2-2, with 8 bases matching TRBD2. The CDR3 is 15 residues long. Germline V gene data show CDR1 as MRHNA and CDR2 as SNTAGT. Losses at the gene ends were 6 bases for V and 2 bases for J; bases not matched to a gene: 5. CDR3 loop: CASSDSGTNTGELFF. The CDR3 nucleotides read TGTGCCAGCAGCGATAGCGGGACCAACACCGGGGAGCTGTTTTTT.

The CDR3 DNA is TGTGCCAGCAGTTTATTCGACCCGGTAGCGGGAGGGGGGCCGGGCACAGATACGCAGTATTTT. Its protein product is CASSLFDPVAGGGPGTDTQYF. The chain couples TRBV27 to TRBJ2-3; 11 bases agree with TRBD2. The ends lost 1 base at V and 1 base at J; junction bases unmatched: 16. The CDR3 runs 21 residues. The germline CDR1 and CDR2 sequences are MNHEY and SMNVEV (reference sequence).

V and J are TRBV2 and TRBJ2-1, with a possible D match to TRBD2 (6 bases). Germline values: CDR1 SNHLY, CDR2 FYNNEI. The CDR3 has 11 residues. The V gene lost 8 bases and the J gene lost 10 bases, with 12 bases spanning the gap. CDR3 amino acids: CASGYREEQFF. CDR3 nucleotide sequence: TGTGCCAGCGGATACCGGGAGGAGCAGTTCTTC.

This sequence joins TRBV28 and TRBJ2-7; D might be TRBD2 (5 bases). From germline, CDR1 is MDHEN and CDR2 SYDVKM. CDR3 length equals 14 residues. V dropped 2 bases and J dropped 0 bases, with 8 bases sitting between them. CDR3 bases: TGTGCCAGCAGTTTAACGGCGGGCTCCTACGAGCAGTACTTC. It encodes CASSLTAGSYEQYF.

The V and J genes are TRBV27 and TRBJ1-1, with D possibly being TRBD1 (5 bases). Germline V gives CDR1 MNHEY, CDR2 SMNVEV (reference sequence). V shed 5 bases and J shed 0 bases, with 7 bases lying between them. The CDR3 runs 13 residues. In DNA form, the CDR3 reads TGTGCCAGCAGTCTACAGGTGAACACTGAAGCTTTCTTT. Translating gives CASSLQVNTEAFF.

The V call is TRBV10-3, the J call TRBJ1-1, with D tentatively TRBD1 (6 bases). Per germline, CDR1 ENHRY and CDR2 SYGVKD. The CDR3 has 13 residues. Trimming took off 4 bases at V and 4 bases at J, with 10 bases between the two ends. The CDR3 DNA reads as TGTGCCATCAGTGTACAGGGAAGCACTGAAGCTTTCTTT. Translated, it gives CAISVQGSTEAFF.

The chain has TRBV7-3 and TRBJ2-1, with D unclear. V dropped 2 bases and J dropped 6 bases, with 14 bases sitting between them. This CDR3 is built from 15 residues. The V gene's germline CDR1 is SGHTA and CDR2 FQGTGA. CDR3 residues: CASSLLARTGNEQFF. In DNA form, the CDR3 reads TGTGCCAGCAGCTTACTGGCCCGGACCGGCAATGAGCAGTTCTTC.

This chain connects TRBV7-9 to TRBJ1-1, with 8 bases that match TRBD1. The CDR3 extends over 13 amino acids. Germline-derived CDR1 and CDR2 are SEHNR and FQNEAQ (reference sequence). J was trimmed by 6 bases and V by 5 bases; bases with no gene match: 5. The CDR3 reads CASSTSQGAEAFF. The CDR3 DNA reads as TGTGCCAGCAGCACATCACAGGGGGCTGAAGCTTTCTTT.

The chain links TRBV19 to TRBJ1-3; 7 bases map to TRBD1. The CDR3 consists of 14 residues. The germline V gene encodes CDR1 LNHDA and CDR2 SQIVND (reference sequence). The trim removed 5 bases at V and 8 bases at J, leaving 9 bases unmatched. For the CDR3, the DNA is TGTGCCAGTAGTTGGACAGGCGATTGGGACACCATATATTTT. Amino acid sequence: CASSWTGDWDTIYF.

The CDR3 coding sequence is TGTGCCAGCAGCTTACCTCGGGGACAGACCAAGAGTGAGACCCAGTACTTC. Its translation is CASSLPRGQTKSETQYF. This rearrangement joins TRBV7-6 to TRBJ2-5, with 7 bases that match TRBD1. This CDR3 spans 17 amino acids. Looked up from germline, CDR1 is SGHVS and CDR2 is FNYEAQ. The V gene end was trimmed by 2 bases and the J gene end by 5 bases; junction bases not matched to a gene: 14. The complete variable domain, with remaining parts taken from reference TRBV7-6 and TRBJ2-5, reads GAGVSQSPRYKVTKRGQDVALRCDPISGHVSLYWYRQALGQGPEFLTYFNYEAQQDKSGLPNDRFSAERPEGSISTLTIQRTEQRDSAMYRCASSLPRGQTKSETQYFGPGTRLLVL.

The V gene is TRBV9, the J gene TRBJ1-5, with D perhaps TRBD1 (5 bases). Germline V lookup: CDR1 SGDLS, CDR2 YYNGEE. The CDR3 spans 16 residues. Trimming removed 3 bases at V and 4 bases at J, with 17 bases between. This CDR3 is CASSAGPPTENQPQHF. CDR3 in DNA: TGTGCCAGCAGCGCAGGGCCCCCGACCGAAAATCAGCCCCAGCATTTT.

This clone was recorded once. The gene calls are TRBV30 and TRBJ1-1; D is unresolved. V lost 0 bases to trimming and J lost 1 base, with 6 bases between them. Germline lookup yields CDR1 GTSNPN and CDR2 SVGIG (reference sequence). This CDR3 has 13 residues. Here the CDR3 reads CAWSVGRNTEAFF. DNA for the CDR3: TGTGCCTGGAGTGTAGGCCGGAACACTGAAGCTTTCTTT.

V and J are TRBV14 and TRBJ1-4; no clear D gene. Trimming shortened V by 0 bases and J by 8 bases, and 4 bases separated the two germline ends. Germline V CDR1 and CDR2: SGHDN, FVKESK. This CDR3 has 12 amino acids. The CDR3 region has the DNA TGTGCCAGCAGCCAAGAAGCAGAAAAACTGTTTTTT. Residues: CASSQEAEKLFF.

This clone is a singleton in its sample. The chain links TRBV25-1 to TRBJ2-6, with a tentative D call TRBD1 (6 bases). The CDR3 loop spans 15 amino acids. The ends were cut back, 6 bases at V and 2 bases at J, with 11 bases in the middle. Germline V gene lookup returns CDR1 MGHDK and CDR2 SYGVNS. CDR3 in DNA: TGTGCCAGCAGGCAAGGGGGTGCTGGGGCCAACGTCCTGACTTTC. Translating gives CASRQGGAGANVLTF.

J is TRBJ2-3 and V is TRBV7-9, with no clear D. Germline values: CDR1 SEHNR, CDR2 FQNEAQ (reference sequence). CDR3 length equals 17 residues. Between the trimmed V and J ends, which lost 1 base and 0 bases, there was a span of 14 bases. Here the CDR3 DNA reads TGTGCCAGCAGCTTAGGGTGGCAGACACCCAGCACAGATACGCAGTATTTT. Encoded protein: CASSLGWQTPSTDTQYF.

The chain combines TRBV5-6 with TRBJ2-1, with D perhaps TRBD2 (6 bases). Germline lookup yields CDR1 SGHDT and CDR2 YYEEEE. V was clipped by 4 bases and J by 4 bases, with 9 bases between them. The CDR3 is made up of 13 amino acids. The CDR3 coding sequence is TGTGCCAGCAGCATTAGCGGATACAATGAGCAGTTCTTC. As protein: CASSISGYNEQFF.

This sequence joins TRBV19 and TRBJ2-5; 9 positions match TRBD2. Germline-derived CDR1 and CDR2 are LNHDA and SQIVND (reference sequence). This CDR3 contains 16 residues. Losses at the gene ends were 4 bases for V and 1 base for J; bases not matched to a gene: 7. CDR3 amino acids: CASSTVAGAFQETQYF. Written as DNA, the CDR3 is TGTGCCAGTAGTACAGTAGCGGGAGCTTTCCAAGAGACCCAGTACTTC.